Shown below are 10 T cell receptor beta chains from a single sample sequenced in a study of technical replicates of blood from several donors (dated by TCRdb to between 2016 and 2019). The library came from the immunoSEQ multiplex PCR assay. Here the immuneACCESS table is served through TCRdb, limited to in-frame sequences with V and J called. Missing clones are a known gap in these copies; in checked studies unresolved V genes cover under half, and the rest lacks a known reason. The sample has about 72,000 clones on record, roughly 95% of them singletons. The ten largest clones represent 0.2% to 0.25% of the sample. The material sequenced was T cells isolated from PBMCs. Receptors originate from a human donor in good health.

The CDR3 reads CASSLRGMVAGPYEQYF. The CDR3 region has the DNA TGTGCCAGCAGCTTAAGGGGAATGGTAGCGGGACCCTACGAGCAGTACTTC. V gene TRBV7-2 combines with J gene TRBJ2-7, with 8 bases fitting TRBD2. CDR1 SGHTA and CDR2 FQGNSA come from the germline V gene. The CDR3 is 17 residues long. J gave up 2 bases and V 2 bases, and 11 bases lay outside the gene matches.

The chain joins TRBV5-1 to TRBJ2-2, with a tentative D call TRBD2 (5 bases). The germline V gene encodes CDR1 SGHRS and CDR2 YFSETQ. CDR3 length: 15 residues. Trimming removed 5 bases at V and 0 bases at J, with 11 bases between. This chain's CDR3 is CASSWEFANTGELFF. CDR3 sequence (DNA): TGCGCCAGCAGTTGGGAGTTCGCGAACACCGGGGAGCTGTTTTTT. Full variable domain (rest looked up from reference TRBV5-1 and TRBJ2-2): KAGVTQTPRYLIKTRGQQVTLSCSPISGHRSVSWYQQTPGQGLQFLFEYFSETQRNKGNFPGRFSGRQFSNSRSEMNVSTLELGDSALYLCASSWEFANTGELFFGEGSRLTVL.

V is TRBV5-4 and J is TRBJ2-7; a weak D match, TRBD1 (6 bases). Trimming took off 4 bases at V and 3 bases at J, with 17 bases between the two ends. The V gene's germline CDR1 is SGHNT and CDR2 YYREEE (reference sequence). The CDR3 runs 15 residues. The CDR3 spells CASSQPSRDIYEQYF. CDR3 nucleotides: TGTGCCAGCAGCCAACCGTCCCGGGACATCTACGAGCAGTACTTC. Full variable domain (outside the CDR3, taken from reference TRBV5-4 and TRBJ2-7): ETGVTQSPTHLIKTRGQQVTLRCSSQSGHNTVSWYQQALGQGPQFIFQYYREEENGRGNFPPRFSGLQFPNYSSELNVNALELDDSALYLCASSQPSRDIYEQYFGPGTRLTVT.

The V call is TRBV7-3, the J call TRBJ2-2; 10 nucleotides line up with TRBD2. This CDR3 contains 16 residues. The V segment lost 5 bases and the J segment 7 bases; nucleotides outside the gene matches: 10. Germline V gene sequence: CDR1 SGHTA, CDR2 FQGTGA. The CDR3 region is CASSRTSGPGDGELFF. The CDR3 nucleotides are TGTGCCAGCAGCCGGACTAGCGGCCCCGGTGACGGGGAGCTGTTTTTT.

This clone was recorded only once. This chain uses TRBV7-8 with TRBJ2-7; D uncertain. The length of the CDR3 is 12 residues. Germline CDR1 SGHVS, CDR2 FQNEAQ. Trimming removed 5 bases at V and 4 bases at J, with 9 bases between. The CDR3 protein is CASSTYSYEQYF. The CDR3 DNA sequence: TGTGCCAGCAGCACTTACAGTTACGAGCAGTACTTC.

The rearrangement joins TRBV6-1 to TRBJ1-3; D unresolved. Germline V gene data show CDR1 as MNHNS and CDR2 as SASEGT. This CDR3 has 15 residues. Trimming took off 5 bases at V and 0 bases at J, with 11 bases between the two ends. CDR3 bases: TGTGCCAGCAGTATCGAACTCGGCTCTGGAAACACCATATATTTT. It codes for CASSIELGSGNTIYF.

V is TRBV2 and J is TRBJ1-1, with D uncertain. This CDR3 comprises 12 residues. The ends were cut back, 6 bases at V and 10 bases at J, with 15 bases in the middle. CDR1 is SNHLY, CDR2 FYNNEI, per germline. The CDR3 spells CASRMGFRGAFF. The CDR3 coding sequence is TGTGCCAGCAGGATGGGGTTCCGGGGAGCTTTCTTT.

The V gene is TRBV11-2, the J gene TRBJ2-7, with TRBD2 matching over 11 bases. Unmatched junction bases numbered 10, after V lost 1 base and J lost 2 bases. Germline-derived CDR1 and CDR2 are SGHAT and FQNNGV. This CDR3 has 18 residues. CDR3 in DNA: TGTGCCAGCAGCTTAGGGGGAGGACTAGCGGGCCTCGCCTACGAGCAGTACTTC. Protein product: CASSLGGGLAGLAYEQYF.

The rearrangement joins TRBV9 to TRBJ2-3, with 14 bases that match TRBD2. This CDR3 is 16 amino acids long. With 6 bases clipped from V and 4 bases from J, the junction kept 7 bases outside the gene matches. Germline V gene sequence: CDR1 SGDLS, CDR2 YYNGEE. This CDR3 is CASTRTSGRIADTQYF. The CDR3 nucleotides read TGTGCCAGCACCAGGACTAGCGGGAGGATCGCAGATACGCAGTATTTT.

The chain joins TRBV18 to TRBJ1-4, with 10 bases identical to TRBD1. Germline-derived CDR1 and CDR2 are KGHSH and LQKENI. V trimming: 3 bases; J trimming: 8 bases; junction bases outside the gene matches: 9. The CDR3 sequence is 16 residues long. The CDR3, as DNA: TGTGCCAGCTCACCCTCCTCTTGGGACAGGGGCGAAAAACTGTTTTTT. It codes for CASSPSSWDRGEKLFF.